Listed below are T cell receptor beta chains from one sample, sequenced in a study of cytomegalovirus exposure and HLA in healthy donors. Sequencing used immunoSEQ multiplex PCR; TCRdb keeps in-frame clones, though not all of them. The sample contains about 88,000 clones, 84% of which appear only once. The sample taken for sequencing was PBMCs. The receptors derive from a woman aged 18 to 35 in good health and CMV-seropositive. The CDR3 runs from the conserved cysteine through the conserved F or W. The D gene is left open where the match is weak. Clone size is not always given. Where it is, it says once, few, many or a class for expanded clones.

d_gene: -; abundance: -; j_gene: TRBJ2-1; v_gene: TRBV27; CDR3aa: CASGGAGYNEQFF; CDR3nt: TGTGCCAGCGGAGGCGCGGGCTACAATGAGCAGTTCTTC
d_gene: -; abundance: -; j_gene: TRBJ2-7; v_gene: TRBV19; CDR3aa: CASSRYREKKYEQYF; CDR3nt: TGTGCCAGTAGTAGATACAGGGAGAAGAAGTACGAGCAGTACTTC
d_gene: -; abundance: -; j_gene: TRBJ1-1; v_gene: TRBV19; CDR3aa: CASSIFGGNEAFF; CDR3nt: TGTGCCAGTAGTATATTCGGGGGGAATGAAGCTTTCTTT
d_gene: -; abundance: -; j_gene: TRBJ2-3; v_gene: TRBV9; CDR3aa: CASSVTSSYTDTQYF; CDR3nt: TGTGCCAGCAGCGTAACTAGCAGTTACACAGATACGCAGTATTTT
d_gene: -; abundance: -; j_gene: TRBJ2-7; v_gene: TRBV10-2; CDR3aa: CATRYSTRRHEQYF; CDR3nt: TGCGCCACCCGATACTCGACTAGACGACACGAGCAGTACTTC
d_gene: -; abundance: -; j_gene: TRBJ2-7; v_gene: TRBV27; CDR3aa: CASIGGREQYF; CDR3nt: TGTGCCAGCATCGGTGGGCGCGAGCAGTACTTC
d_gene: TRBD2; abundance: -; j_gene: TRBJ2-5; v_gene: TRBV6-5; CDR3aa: CASSYAGLLGGETQYF; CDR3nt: TGTGCCAGCAGTTACGCCGGACTGTTGGGGGGGGAGACCCAGTACTTC
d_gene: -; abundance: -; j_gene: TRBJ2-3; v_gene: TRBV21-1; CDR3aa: CASSKGTSRAYTQYF; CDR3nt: TGTGCCAGCAGCAAAGGGACTAGCCGAGCTTATACGCAGTATTTT
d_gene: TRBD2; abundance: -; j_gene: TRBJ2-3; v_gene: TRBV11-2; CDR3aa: CASSSTSGGDTQYF; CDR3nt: TGTGCCAGCAGCTCGACTAGCGGGGGAGATACGCAGTATTTT
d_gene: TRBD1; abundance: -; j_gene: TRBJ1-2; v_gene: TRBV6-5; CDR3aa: CASSYFDRGSGYTF; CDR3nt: TGTGCCAGCAGTTATTTCGACAGGGGGTCGGGCTACACCTTC
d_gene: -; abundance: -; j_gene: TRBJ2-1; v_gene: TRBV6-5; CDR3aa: CASTKGGTYNEQFF; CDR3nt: TGTGCCAGCACCAAAGGGGGAACCTACAATGAGCAGTTCTTC
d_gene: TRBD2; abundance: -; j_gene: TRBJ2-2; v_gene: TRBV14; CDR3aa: CASSQRLAGGPTGELFF; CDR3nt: TGTGCCAGCAGCCAAAGACTAGCGGGGGGCCCCACCGGGGAGCTGTTTTTT
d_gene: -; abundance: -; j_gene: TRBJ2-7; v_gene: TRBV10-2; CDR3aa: CASSESAGAAYEQYF; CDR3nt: TGCGCCAGCAGTGAGTCGGCGGGGGCGGCGTACGAGCAGTACTTC
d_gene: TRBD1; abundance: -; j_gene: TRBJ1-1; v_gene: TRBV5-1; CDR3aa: CASSSRPGQGMTEAFF; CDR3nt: TGCGCCAGCAGCTCAAGGCCGGGACAGGGGATGACTGAAGCTTTCTTT
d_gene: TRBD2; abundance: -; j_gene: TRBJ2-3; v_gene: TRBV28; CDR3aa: CASSLFGGGKPDTQYF; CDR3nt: TGTGCCAGCAGTTTATTTGGGGGGGGGAAACCAGATACGCAGTATTTT
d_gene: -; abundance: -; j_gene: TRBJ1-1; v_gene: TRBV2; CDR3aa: CASSAIGENTEAFF; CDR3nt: TGTGCCAGCAGTGCTATAGGGGAGAACACTGAAGCTTTCTTT
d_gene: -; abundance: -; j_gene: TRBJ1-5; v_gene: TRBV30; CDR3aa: CAWAEGFGNQPQHF; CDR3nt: TGTGCCTGGGCGGAGGGTTTTGGCAATCAGCCCCAGCATTTT
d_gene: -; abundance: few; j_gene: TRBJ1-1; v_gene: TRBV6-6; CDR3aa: CASSYAGANTEAFF; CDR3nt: TGTGCCAGCAGTTACGCAGGGGCGAACACTGAAGCTTTCTTT
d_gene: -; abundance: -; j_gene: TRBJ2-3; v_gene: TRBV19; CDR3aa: CASSYGRDTQYF; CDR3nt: TGTGCCAGTTCCTACGGGAGAGATACGCAGTATTTT
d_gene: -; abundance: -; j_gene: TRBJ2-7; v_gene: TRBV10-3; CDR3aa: CAISETGGGDEQYF; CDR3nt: TGTGCCATCAGTGAGACGGGTGGAGGAGACGAGCAGTACTTC
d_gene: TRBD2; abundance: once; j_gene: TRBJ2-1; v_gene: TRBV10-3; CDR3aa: CAISESTGGGEGEQFF; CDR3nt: TGTGCCATCAGTGAGTCGACGGGGGGAGGGGAGGGAGAGCAGTTCTTC
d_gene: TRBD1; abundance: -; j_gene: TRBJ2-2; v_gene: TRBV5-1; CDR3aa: CASSLTGVDGELFF; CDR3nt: TGCGCCAGCAGCCTGACAGGGGTGGACGGGGAGCTGTTTTTT
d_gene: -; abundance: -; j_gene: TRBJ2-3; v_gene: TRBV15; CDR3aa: CATSESNAVTDTQYF; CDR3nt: TGTGCCACCAGTGAGTCAAACGCCGTCACAGATACGCAGTATTTT
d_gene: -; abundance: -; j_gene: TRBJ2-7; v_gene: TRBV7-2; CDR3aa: CASSSYGLAEQYF; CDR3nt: TGTGCCAGCAGCTCGTACGGTCTAGCGGAGCAGTACTTC
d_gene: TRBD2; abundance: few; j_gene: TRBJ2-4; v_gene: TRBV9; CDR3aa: CASSVDQGGGSNIQYF; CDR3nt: TGTGCCAGCAGCGTAGACCAGGGCGGGGGATCGAACATTCAGTACTTC
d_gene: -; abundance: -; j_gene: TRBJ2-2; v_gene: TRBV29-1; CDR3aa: CSVVVTGELFF; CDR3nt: TGCAGCGTTGTCGTCACCGGGGAGCTGTTTTTT
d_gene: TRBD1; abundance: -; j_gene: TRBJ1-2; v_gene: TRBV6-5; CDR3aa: CASTTWTGTNYGYTF; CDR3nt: TGTGCCAGCACAACGTGGACAGGAACTAACTATGGCTACACCTTC